This T cell receptor (beta chain) was obtained from a study of blood T cells in healthy people across ages. Looking at the study overall: Template switching captured about one barcoded beta molecule per two T cells.

The germline CDR1 and CDR2 sequences are SGHAT and FQNNGV. This CDR3 comprises 15 residues. Trimming cost V 4 bases and J 4 bases; bases outside gene matches: 3. For the second PCR, which ran for roughly 6 to 12 cycles, a sample-barcoded 5' primer and a J-beta primer mix were used. TCRdb passed the 5' RACE reads through MiXCR, listing each CDR3 protein once. The sample lists about 780,000 distinct CDR3 sequences; about half were seen once. This receptor was obtained from an elderly man in good health. The specimen sequenced was blood. The V and J genes are TRBV11-2 and TRBJ2-1; 11 bases line up with TRBD2. CDR3 loop: CASSSGLAVYNEQFF. The CDR3 coding sequence is TGTGCCAGCAGCTCGGGACTAGCGGTTTACAATGAGCAGTTCTTC.